The clone carrying this T cell receptor (beta chain) was observed a few times. Its target is unknown. CDR3 length: 13 amino acids. Looked up from germline, CDR1 is ENHRY and CDR2 is SYGVKD. V was clipped by 6 bases and J by 3 bases, with 11 bases between them. This record comes from a study of identical twins. Whole-study findings and limits: Insertion counts were lower in abundant cord blood beta clonotypes, a trend that memory repertoires did not show. Zero-insertion analyses might be partly confounded by invariant T cells like MAIT and iNKT.

cDNA molecules carried unique molecular identifiers, and template switching added a universal primer site. TCRdb used MiXCR to reprocess the 5' RACE reads, holding one entry per CDR3 protein. Among 1.5 million to 2 million distinct CDR3 sequences listed, less than 40% were seen once. V gene TRBV10-3 combines with J gene TRBJ2-5; tentative D call: TRBD2 (6 bases). Sequencing was carried out using cord blood. This clonotype was sampled from a newborn girl in good health. The CDR3 DNA reads TGTGCCATCAGCGTCTCTAGCGAAGAGACCCAGTACTTC. Translated: CAISVSSEETQYF.